This T cell receptor (beta chain) derives from a study of blood T cell repertoires in COVID-19. Study background: The United States, Italy and Spain supplied acute and convalescent COVID-19 samples. Nucleic acid was either cDNA or gDNA, and it came from T cells, B-cell-depleted T cells, or PBMCs.

Per the study methods: Estimates of nucleated cell counts were drawn from the amplification of reference gene primers. Data came from immunoSEQ multiplex PCR; TCRdb stores just in-frame clones and leaves some out. The DNA gave D and trimming, while V, J and clone size come from that table. The table shows about 80,000 clones, with about 72% occurring only once. Germline assignment: CDR1 SQVTM and CDR2 ANQGSEA. The CDR3 length is 10 residues. V was cut by 6 bases and J by 6 bases, with 7 bases left in between. The sample was peripheral blood. This TCR was recovered from a man between 65 and 85 years old with active or convalescent COVID-19. The V and J genes are TRBV29-1 and TRBJ2-3; D unresolved. The CDR3 sequence is CSVAFDTQYF. The CDR3 nucleotides read TGCAGCGTAGCGTTTGATACGCAGTATTTT.